This T cell receptor (beta chain) was sequenced during a study of CD8+CD57+ T cells in acquired aplastic anemia listed by TCRdb under 2018. As for the study more broadly: DNA extracted from sorted CD4+ and CD8+ cells had a mean of approximately 3.4 ug, with a range of about 0.18 to 27.4 ug. An average of approximately 9.8 million reads for CD4+ cells and approximately 11 million reads for CD8+ cells was obtained from healthy donor samples. Here is what the overall study found, with its caveats: Patients and healthy controls showed no significant difference in CD8+ Simpson's diversity (P=0.060). Although 25 to 30 CD8+ CDR3 sequences were shared by patients and controls, these sequences appeared highly expressed in patients and within the immunodominant clones of patients.

Ends trimmed: V by 3 bases, J by 2 bases; bases unmatched to a gene: 6. Inclusive of the bounding cysteine and phenylalanine, the CDR3 is 15 residues long. Here the CDR3 DNA is all that survives: 45 bases in frame from base 1. As encoded in the germline V gene, CDR1 is KGHDR while CDR2 is SFDVKD. TCR beta VDJ combination and CDR3 sequence profiling used genomic DNA as the template. An Illumina HiSeq 2000 was used for TCR repertoire sequencing. On the study's bioinformatics: TRBV/TRBJ rearrangement plots, CDR3 size and DJ length profiles, and Simpson's diversity index were used to evaluate the repertoires. The immunodominant clone was defined as the most abundant DNA sequence in deep sequencing data. CDR3 amino acid sequences were checked for sharing between subjects and were compared against published repertoires and the VDJdb database. TCRdb itself trimmed the public reads at Q25 with fastp, ran MiXCR and retained productive beta chains. Records with the same CDR3 protein are collapsed into one entry carrying the most frequent genes and DNA. TCRdb, not the authors, supplied the V and J calls. In all, the sample holds under 200,000 distinct CDR3 sequences, and about 48% of those were seen once. The leading ten clones occupy 1.1% of the sample.

In the study, sorted CD4+ and CD8+ blood T cells from patients with severe aplastic anemia and from healthy subjects underwent deep sequencing of TCR repertoires. Ficoll-Paque density gradient centrifugation was used to isolate peripheral blood mononuclear cells. Before DNA extraction, CD4+ and CD8+ T cells were sorted by FACS or by magnetic beads. For this clonotype: What this receptor recognizes is not known. Per-base quality was not reported, and no clone a single base away is much larger than it.

The sequence came from a human donor in good health. The sequencing sample was made of sorted CD4+, CD8+, or CD8+CD57+ T cells (not recorded which) from PBMCs. The chain is assembled from TRBV24-1 and TRBJ2-7; the central 7 bases match TRBD1. The CDR3 in this case is CATSDPGTEAYEQYF. The DNA sequence is TGTGCCACCAGTGATCCTGGGACAGAAGCCTACGAGCAGTACTTC.